These 2 T cell receptor beta chains share one sample of origin, sequenced in a study of CD8+ T cells in alopecia areata. After isolation, RNA underwent reverse transcription to generate cDNA as the sequencing template. Method: immunoSEQ multiplex PCR; TCRdb's copy keeps in-frame clones and lacks some. Of 150,000 to 200,000 clones listed, about 66% are singletons. This material consisted of CD8+ T cells sorted from blood, taken at week 0. These receptor sequences come from a human donor with alopecia areata.

V gene TRBV19 combines with J gene TRBJ2-7; D not certain. V was cut by 5 bases and J by 0 bases, with 8 bases left in between. The CDR3 covers 13 residues. Looked up from germline, CDR1 is LNHDA and CDR2 is SQIVND (reference sequence). CDR3 in DNA: TGTGCCAGTAGTTACGGGTCCTCCTACGAGCAGTACTTC. Its protein product is CASSYGSSYEQYF.

V gene TRBV27 combines with J gene TRBJ2-5, with 9 positions matching TRBD2. This CDR3 is 17 amino acids long. V lost 1 base and J lost 5; bases outside the gene matches: 11. Germline CDR1 is MNHEY and CDR2 is SMNVEV (reference sequence). The CDR3 DNA follows: TGTGCCAGCAGTTTATACAGCGGGGGGACGGCCGGGGAGACCCAGTACTTC. Amino acids: CASSLYSGGTAGETQYF.